The clone carrying this T cell receptor beta chain was counted a single time. The germline V gene has CDR1 MGHDK and CDR2 SYGVNS. The ends were cut back, 4 bases at V and 6 bases at J, with 15 bases in the middle. This CDR3 has 14 residues. The data are from a study of blood T cell repertoires in COVID-19. At the level of the study: Samples taken during acute and convalescent COVID-19 were collected in the United States, Italy and Spain.

Across 24 US areas, participants ranged in age from about 18 to 90 years. Participant-given clinical history determined each cohort assignment. Source study methods: The authors estimated nucleated cell counts from reference gene primer amplification. The table came from immunoSEQ multiplex PCR; TCRdb's copy has only in-frame clones and leaves some out. That table is the source of V, J and clone size, and D and trimming were worked out from the DNA. The data hold 200,000 to 250,000 clones, with 75% to 90% observed a single time. The chain couples TRBV25-1 to TRBJ1-1; maybe TRBD1 (6 bases). The sample taken for sequencing was PBMCs or T cells enriched from blood (not recorded which). The TCR sequence derives from a woman in her thirties or forties with acute COVID-19. The CDR3 DNA reads TGTGCCAGCAGTGCAGTGGCAGGGGAGCCTGAAGCTTTCTTT. It codes for CASSAVAGEPEAFF.